These 9 T cell receptor beta chains were sequenced from one sample in a study of radiotherapy plus CTLA-4 blockade in lung cancer. Clones were read by immunoSEQ multiplex PCR, and TCRdb kept only the in-frame ones, dropping some. The data show roughly 53,000 clones, with approximately 80% seen just once and about 2.9% held by the top ten. Source: peripheral blood, taken from a patient treated with radiotherapy plus ipilimumab. These receptors came from a human donor with non-small cell lung cancer who had a partial response to radiotherapy plus ipilimumab.

The rearrangement uses TRBV11-1 and TRBJ2-7; 8 bases agree with TRBD1. V shed 1 base and J 2 bases; nucleotides not matched to a gene: 1. CDR3 length: 14 amino acids. Germline values: CDR1 SGHAT, CDR2 FQDESV (reference sequence). Here the CDR3 DNA reads TGTGCCAGCAGCTTAGGGACAGGGACCTACGAGCAGTACTTC. As protein: CASSLGTGTYEQYF.

The V call is TRBV7-3, the J call TRBJ2-6; 7 bases agree with TRBD1. The CDR3 length is 18 residues. The germline V gene has CDR1 SGHTA and CDR2 FQGTGA. V lost 5 bases and J lost 2; bases outside the gene matches: 12. CDR3 sequence (DNA): TGTGCCAGCAGCCCATTCGACAGGGACATCACTGGGGCCAACGTCCTGACTTTC. Translating it yields CASSPFDRDITGANVLTF.

This sequence joins TRBV6-4 and TRBJ2-3; TRBD2 matches at 7 bases. Losses at the gene ends were 6 bases for V and 2 bases for J; bases not matched to a gene: 8. Germline V gene data show CDR1 as MRHNA and CDR2 as SNTAGT. The CDR3 is 15 residues long. DNA of the CDR3: TGTGCCAGCAGCATTTCCGGGACTACCACAGATACGCAGTATTTT. Translating it yields CASSISGTTTDTQYF.

V usage is TRBV11-2 and J usage is TRBJ2-2, with D hard to call. From germline, CDR1 is SGHAT and CDR2 FQNNGV. V lost 1 base and J 4 bases, leaving 7 bases between the germline ends. The CDR3 is made up of 14 amino acids. The CDR3 spells CASSLVPGTGELFF. The CDR3, as DNA: TGTGCCAGCAGCTTAGTCCCGGGCACCGGGGAGCTGTTTTTT.

Only one count was recorded for this clone. The CDR3 DNA reads as TGTGCCAGCAGCGGACAGGGGAGGGAGACCCAGTACTTC. Translating it yields CASSGQGRETQYF. This chain links TRBV6-1 with TRBJ2-5; 9 bases align to TRBD1. Germline CDR1 MNHNS, CDR2 SASEGT. V was clipped by 6 bases and J by 5 bases; unmatched bases: 4. The CDR3 covers 13 residues.

This clone was detected only once. This chain joins TRBV7-8 and TRBJ1-1, with 9 bases lining up with TRBD1. V lost 2 bases and J lost 0; bases outside the gene matches: 7. CDR1 is SGHVS, CDR2 FQNEAQ, per germline. The CDR3 is 17 amino acids. CDR3 amino acids: CASSLTTGGRLNTEAFF. The CDR3 coding sequence is TGTGCCAGCAGCTTAACGACAGGGGGAAGGTTGAACACTGAAGCTTTCTTT.

The genes are TRBV21-1 and TRBJ1-2; whether TRBD1, the table's D call, matches the DNA was not checked. TRBV21-1 is reported as a pseudogene. The CDR3 is 18 amino acids. CDR3 nucleotides: TGTGCCAGCAGCAAAGATGGGCTCCGGAGACAGGGGGCGGGTGGCTACACCTTC. This translates into CASSKDGLRRQGAGGYTF.

The chain joins TRBV7-2 to TRBJ2-3; 8 bases are a match to TRBD1. Per germline, CDR1 SGHTA and CDR2 FQGNSA. The CDR3 sequence is 14 residues long. V gave up 5 bases and J gave up 3 bases; unmatched junction bases: 4. CDR3 nucleotides: TGTGCCAGCAGCGGACAGGGAGGAACAGATACGCAGTATTTT. This translates into CASSGQGGTDTQYF.

This clone was seen once. V gene TRBV6-1 combines with J gene TRBJ2-7; 12 bases match TRBD1. The CDR3 consists of 14 residues. Germline values: CDR1 MNHNS, CDR2 SASEGT. V lost 4 bases and J lost 5; bases outside the gene matches: 3. CDR3 in DNA: TGTGCCAGCAGTGGGGACAGGGGGCGCGACGAGCAGTACTTC. Translation: CASSGDRGRDEQYF.